The next 23 T cell receptor beta chains were all read from a single sample in a study of cytomegalovirus exposure and HLA in healthy donors. The PCR ran on 60 Vbeta and 13 Jbeta primers. TCRdb's table, derived via immunoSEQ multiplex PCR, lists solely in-frame clones and lacks some. The profile shows about 130,000 clones, 76% of them singletons. The sequencing input was PBMCs. The receptors shown here come from a man aged 45 to 65 in good health and CMV-seronegative.

The chain is built from TRBV7-2 and TRBJ2-3; 9 bases align to TRBD2. V lost 6 bases and J lost 3; bases outside the gene matches: 7. Germline lookup yields CDR1 SGHTA and CDR2 FQGNSA. The CDR3 loop spans 15 amino acids. CDR3 in DNA: TGTGCCAGCAGGGGCGCGGGGGGGCGGACAGATACGCAGTATTTT. This sequence encodes CASRGAGGRTDTQYF.

A word on this clone: A read error may produce the germline difference seen at one junction end. The chain employs TRBV7-9 and TRBJ1-1; a weak D match, TRBD1 (5 bases). This CDR3 has 13 residues. Germline V gene data show CDR1 as SEHNR and CDR2 as FQNEAQ (reference sequence). The CDR3 bases are TGTTCCAGCAGCCCTGGCAGGGAACCTGAAGCTTTCTTT. Translated: CSSSPGREPEAFF.

This chain joins TRBV6-5 and TRBJ1-2; a weak D match, TRBD1 (5 bases). The germline gives CDR1 MNHEY, CDR2 SVGAGI. The CDR3 consists of 12 residues. V lost 10 bases and J lost 8, with 17 bases in between. The CDR3 DNA sequence: TGTGCCACCTCCCCCAGGGATAAAGGCTACACCTTC. Protein sequence: CATSPRDKGYTF.

Concerning this clone: Germline is not matched at one junction end, which may reflect a read error. The chain recombines TRBV7-9 with TRBJ1-4, with D tentatively TRBD1 (6 bases). Germline lookup yields CDR1 SEHNR and CDR2 FQNEAQ (reference sequence). The CDR3 spans 14 residues. The CDR3 bases are TGTTCCAGCAGCTTATTAGGAAGGGGGGAAAAACTGTTTTTT. This translates into CSSSLLGRGEKLFF.

The chain employs TRBV27 and TRBJ2-5; no clear D gene. The germline V gene has CDR1 MNHEY and CDR2 SMNVEV (reference sequence). The CDR3 totals 15 residues. Trimming removed 7 bases from V and 4 bases from J, with 19 bases in between. The DNA for the CDR3 is TGTGCCAGCAAGCTTAGTCGGCTGGCGGTAGAGACCCAGTACTTC. It encodes CASKLSRLAVETQYF.

The chain links TRBV11-2 to TRBJ1-2; tentative D call: TRBD1 (5 bases). Germline V gives CDR1 SGHAT, CDR2 FQNNGV. The V and J ends lost 3 bases and 6 bases respectively, with 11 bases between them. The CDR3 is 13 residues long. CDR3 sequence: CASSFPGGDGYTF. The CDR3 DNA sequence: TGTGCCAGCAGCTTTCCGGGGGGGGATGGCTACACCTTC.

J is TRBJ2-1 and V is TRBV2, with a weak D call TRBD1 (6 bases). V was pared by 10 bases and J by 1 base, with 17 bases between. CDR3 length: 15 amino acids. The germline gives CDR1 SNHLY, CDR2 FYNNEI. The CDR3 bases are TGTGCCATCACCTTGTCTCAGGGGTCCTACAATGAGCAGTTCTTC. It is translated as CAITLSQGSYNEQFF.

The rearrangement joins TRBV14 to TRBJ2-5; D gene unclear. Trimming left V 4 bases short and J 1 base short, with 4 bases between. This CDR3 is 12 amino acids long. Germline CDR1 reads SGHDN; CDR2 reads FVKESK. The CDR3 region has the DNA TGTGCCAGCAGCCCGGGCCAAGAGACCCAGTACTTC. It specifies CASSPGQETQYF.

Turning to this clone: Within the sample, other DNA sequences also encode this same CDR3. The chain carries TRBV15 and TRBJ2-5, with D perhaps TRBD2 (7 bases). There are 15 residues in the CDR3. Per germline, CDR1 LNHNV and CDR2 YYDKDF (reference sequence). The V end was cut by 0 bases, the J end by 1 base, with 9 bases between. As DNA, the CDR3 is TGTGCCACCAGCAGAGATAGGGGGGGCCAAGAGACCCAGTACTTC. As protein: CATSRDRGGQETQYF.

The chain carries TRBV9 and TRBJ2-7, with TRBD2 matching 10 bases. The CDR3 covers 14 residues. CDR1 and CDR2 from the germline V gene are SGDLS and YYNGEE. V gave up 4 bases and J gave up 6 bases; unmatched junction bases: 7. CDR3 coding DNA: TGTGCCAGCAGCCCAAGCGGGGGGGCCTTCGAGCAGTACTTC. Translated: CASSPSGGAFEQYF.

Regarding this clone: The sample holds other DNA sequences that translate to the same CDR3. This chain uses TRBV5-1 with TRBJ1-1; 9 bases are a match to TRBD1. This CDR3 is built from 15 residues. Losses at the gene ends were 0 bases for V and 4 bases for J; bases not matched to a gene: 4. Germline V CDR1 and CDR2: SGHRS, YFSETQ. The CDR3 loop is CASSLGDRGVTEAFF. The CDR3 DNA sequence: TGCGCCAGCAGCTTGGGCGACAGGGGGGTCACTGAAGCTTTCTTT. Based on the CDR3 plus reference TRBV5-1 and TRBJ1-1, the full variable domain is KAGVTQTPRYLIKTRGQQVTLSCSPISGHRSVSWYQQTPGQGLQFLFEYFSETQRNKGNFPGRFSGRQFSNSRSEMNVSTLELGDSALYLCASSLGDRGVTEAFFGQGTRLTVV.

This chain connects TRBV11-3 to TRBJ2-1, with a tentative D call TRBD1 (5 bases). The CDR3 consists of 15 residues. V dropped 1 base and J dropped 9 bases, with 16 bases sitting between them. The germline gives CDR1 SGHNT, CDR2 YENEEA. The CDR3 region is CASSLGGEAMVEQFF. CDR3 DNA sequence: TGTGCCAGCAGCTTAGGGGGCGAGGCGATGGTTGAGCAGTTCTTC.

V is TRBV5-1 and J is TRBJ2-3; 7 positions match TRBD2. The trim removed 3 bases at V and 4 bases at J, leaving 11 bases unmatched. The CDR3 runs 16 residues. CDR1 and CDR2 (germline): SGHRS, YFSETQ. CDR3 loop: CASSSGGSRIADTQYF. The CDR3 DNA follows: TGCGCCAGCAGCTCCGGGGGGTCGCGGATTGCAGATACGCAGTATTTT.

V is TRBV7-9 and J is TRBJ1-1; D gene unclear. V gave up 5 bases and J gave up 11 bases, with 24 bases separating them. The CDR3 extends over 15 amino acids. Germline V gene data show CDR1 as SEHNR and CDR2 as FQNEAQ (reference sequence). The CDR3 DNA reads TGTGCCAGCAGCCCCCCGGTTTGGGCCCCAGCGGGCGCTTTCTTT. This gives the protein CASSPPVWAPAGAFF.

Details on this clone: Germline is not matched at one junction end, which may reflect a read error. The rearrangement joins TRBV2 to TRBJ2-1, with TRBD2 matching over 9 bases. Germline V gene data show CDR1 as SNHLY and CDR2 as FYNNEI. This CDR3 contains 13 residues. In DNA, the CDR3 is TGTGCCGGCAGCGGGGGGCAAAACAATGAGCAGTTCTTC. It encodes CAGSGGQNNEQFF.

The J gene is TRBJ2-2, the V gene TRBV28; D perhaps matches TRBD2 (7 bases). The germline gives CDR1 MDHEN, CDR2 SYDVKM. Trimming cost V 3 bases and J 7 bases, with 18 bases left between them. The CDR3 spans 16 residues. In DNA, the CDR3 is TGTGCCAGCAGTTTCCTATCACCGGGGGGCAACGGGGAGCTGTTTTTT. Protein: CASSFLSPGGNGELFF.

The rearrangement joins TRBV7-9 to TRBJ1-1, with 7 bases aligning to TRBD1. The CDR3 totals 18 residues. Looked up from germline, CDR1 is SEHNR and CDR2 is FQNEAQ (reference sequence). With V trimmed by 4 bases and J by 0 bases, 14 bases remained unmatched. The CDR3 DNA sequence: TGTGCCAGCAGCTCCCCCCAACAGGGGCACATCATGAACACTGAAGCTTTCTTT. Translation gives CASSSPQQGHIMNTEAFF. Filled out from reference TRBV7-9 and TRBJ1-1, the complete variable domain reads DTGVSQNPRHKITKRGQNVTFRCDPISEHNRLYWYRQTLGQGPEFLTYFQNEAQLEKSRLLSDRFSAERPKGSFSTLEIQRTEQGDSAMYLCASSSPQQGHIMNTEAFFGQGTRLTVV.

The genes are TRBV6-1 and TRBJ1-2; D remains unclear. CDR3 length: 15 amino acids. Germline CDR1 and CDR2: MNHNS and SASEGT. V was cut by 9 bases and J by 0 bases, with 17 bases left in between. The CDR3 DNA is TGTGCCAGGGGCGCGGGCGCCCTAGCTAACTATGGCTACACCTTC. Translating it yields CARGAGALANYGYTF.

The chain links TRBV2 to TRBJ1-5; possible D gene TRBD1, 5 bases. V was shortened by 7 bases and J by 3 bases, with 19 bases between the two germline ends. The CDR3 has 16 amino acids. The V gene's germline CDR1 is SNHLY and CDR2 FYNNEI. CDR3 loop: CASTRSTLTDNQPQHF. CDR3 coding DNA: TGTGCCAGCACCAGATCCACACTGACAGACAATCAGCCCCAGCATTTT.

The chain recombines TRBV7-2 with TRBJ2-1, with D maybe TRBD2 (5 bases). Germline values: CDR1 SGHTA, CDR2 FQGNSA. The CDR3 loop spans 15 amino acids. The V end lost 3 bases, the J end lost 1 base, and 10 bases lay between the germline ends. CDR3 in DNA: TGTGCCAGCAGCTTGGACTTCTCATCCTACAATGAGCAGTTCTTC. This sequence encodes CASSLDFSSYNEQFF.

This chain joins TRBV5-1 and TRBJ1-3; D is ambiguous. CDR1 and CDR2 from the germline V gene are SGHRS and YFSETQ. The germline V and J ends were trimmed by 5 bases and 0 bases, with 12 bases remaining between them. The CDR3 extends over 15 amino acids. CDR3 coding DNA: TGCGCCAGCAGTCTTCACACGAACTCTGGAAACACCATATATTTT. This encodes CASSLHTNSGNTIYF.

In its sample, this clone was seen once. The rearrangement links TRBV6-1 to TRBJ1-5; TRBD1 matches at 8 bases. CDR1 is MNHNS, CDR2 SASEGT, per germline. The CDR3 has 12 residues. V dropped 11 bases and J dropped 4; count of bases not matched to a gene: 4. The CDR3 sequence is CASRGLNQPQHF. CDR3 DNA sequence: TGTGCCTCCAGGGGGCTTAATCAGCCCCAGCATTTT.

The chain links TRBV25-1 to TRBJ2-1, with D perhaps TRBD1 (6 bases). The CDR3 is made up of 14 amino acids. The V gene lost 10 bases and the J gene lost 12 bases, with 25 bases spanning the gap. Looked up from germline, CDR1 is MGHDK and CDR2 is SYGVNS. The CDR3 loop is CATTAAETVQGQFF. DNA for the CDR3: TGTGCCACTACGGCGGCAGAAACCGTACAGGGGCAGTTCTTC.